One sample yielded the 3 T cell receptor beta chains listed below, sequenced in a study of blood T cell repertoires in COVID-19. Sequencing used immunoSEQ multiplex PCR; TCRdb keeps in-frame clones, though not all of them. The sample carries just over 300,000 clones, approximately 86% recorded once. The sample taken for sequencing was peripheral blood. Receptors originate from a man between 18 and 29 years old with active or convalescent COVID-19.

The V and J genes are TRBV28 and TRBJ2-7; 8 bases are shared with TRBD1. The CDR3 has 14 residues. Germline V CDR1 and CDR2: MDHEN, SYDVKM. Trimming removed 3 bases from V and 9 bases from J; junction bases left unmatched: 10. For the CDR3, the DNA is TGTGCCAGCAGTTTCGCGGGACAGGCTCGTACGCAGTACTTC. Its protein product is CASSFAGQARTQYF.

This sequence joins TRBV7-3 and TRBJ2-7; 7 nucleotides line up with TRBD2. V dropped 5 bases and J dropped 0; count of bases not matched to a gene: 4. The CDR3 covers 14 residues. The V gene's germline CDR1 is SGHTA and CDR2 FQGTGA. CDR3 DNA sequence: TGTGCCAGCAGCCCTAGCGGACCCTCCTACGAGCAGTACTTC. Translated: CASSPSGPSYEQYF. Supplemented by reference TRBV7-3 and TRBJ2-7, the full variable domain reads GAGVSQTPSNKVTEKGKYVELRCDPISGHTALYWYRQSLGQGPEFLIYFQGTGAADDSGLPNDRFFAVRPEGSVSTLKIQRTERGDSAVYLCASSPSGPSYEQYFGPGTRLTVT.

The V gene is TRBV6-5, the J gene TRBJ1-6; D might be TRBD1 (6 bases). Germline lookup yields CDR1 MNHEY and CDR2 SVGAGI. The CDR3 spans 15 residues. Deletions cut 6 bases from V and 7 bases from J, with 16 bases between. This CDR3 reads CASRRTGQLNSPLHF. CDR3 DNA sequence: TGTGCCAGCAGACGTACGGGACAACTCAATTCACCCCTCCACTTT.